Shown below are 14 T cell receptor beta chains from a single sample sequenced in a study of cytotoxic CD8 clonotypes in ibrutinib-treated CLL. The method was immunoSEQ multiplex PCR; TCRdb's version includes in-frame clones alone and lacks a portion of them. Among 250,000 to 350,000 clones, less than 85% were seen once, and the ten largest hold about 5%. The sample consisted of PBMCs, taken at disease progression, from a patient treated with ibrutinib. The receptors were sampled from a human donor with chronic lymphocytic leukemia.

J is TRBJ1-1 and V is TRBV19; TRBD1 matches 7 bases. Unmatched junction bases numbered 9, after V lost 3 bases and J lost 8 bases. This CDR3 region has 14 residues. CDR1 is LNHDA, CDR2 SQIVND, per germline (reference sequence). The CDR3 DNA is TGTGCCAGTAGTATGAGACAGGGTTTAACCGAAGCTTTCTTT. Translated, it gives CASSMRQGLTEAFF.

This chain joins TRBV7-2 and TRBJ2-5, with TRBD2 identical over 7 bases. The CDR3 has 18 residues. Trimming took 0 bases from V and 0 from J; bases not matched to a gene: 10. Germline lookup yields CDR1 SGHTA and CDR2 FQGNSA. CDR3 coding DNA: TGTGCCAGCAGCTTAGCGTGGTCGAGCGGGACGTACCAAGAGACCCAGTACTTC. It yields the protein CASSLAWSSGTYQETQYF.

The chain recombines TRBV11-2 with TRBJ2-3; TRBD2 matches at 13 bases. Trimming took 4 bases from V and 3 from J; bases not matched to a gene: 1. In germline, CDR1 is SGHAT, CDR2 FQNNGV. CDR3 length equals 15 residues. CDR3 sequence reads: CASSSGLAGTDTQYF. In nucleotides, the CDR3 is TGTGCCAGCAGCTCGGGACTAGCGGGAACAGATACGCAGTATTTT.

This chain uses TRBV7-3 with TRBJ2-1; unclear D gene. The CDR3 consists of 13 residues. The V end was cut by 2 bases, the J end by 4 bases, with 6 bases between. Germline loops: CDR1 SGHTA, CDR2 FQGTGA. CDR3 nucleotides: TGTGCCAGCAGCTTATTCGGATACAATGAGCAGTTCTTC. Its protein product is CASSLFGYNEQFF.

This chain connects TRBV7-3 to TRBJ2-3; D remains ambiguous. V gave up 4 bases and J gave up 1 base, with 9 bases separating them. This CDR3 region has 14 residues. CDR1 is SGHTA and CDR2 is FQGTGA in the germline V gene. CDR3 sequence: CASSSTPGTDTQYF. CDR3 in DNA: TGTGCCAGCAGCTCCACTCCGGGCACAGATACGCAGTATTTT.

The chain's CDR3 is CASSMERHHTGELFF. CDR3 sequence (DNA): TGTGCCAGTAGTATGGAGAGACATCACACCGGGGAGCTGTTTTTT. The chain couples TRBV19 to TRBJ2-2; unclear D gene. The CDR3 is 15 residues long. Germline CDR1 reads LNHDA; CDR2 reads SQIVND (reference sequence). V was trimmed by 3 bases and J by 3 bases, leaving 11 bases between them.

This clone was detected only a few times. V and J are TRBV9 and TRBJ2-2; D ambiguous. With 7 bases removed from V and 5 bases from J, the gap between germline ends came to 9 bases. Germline V gene sequence: CDR1 SGDLS, CDR2 YYNGEE. This CDR3 has 12 residues. This CDR3 is CASHGPTGELFF. The DNA of the CDR3 is TGTGCCAGCCACGGCCCTACCGGGGAGCTGTTTTTT.

The V and J genes are TRBV4-1 and TRBJ1-4, with a weak D call TRBD1 (5 bases). This CDR3 is built from 16 residues. Germline V gene lookup returns CDR1 MGHRA and CDR2 YSYEKL. V lost 1 base and J lost 4, with 13 bases in between. The CDR3 spells CASSQAPGRNNEKLFF. CDR3 bases: TGCGCCAGCAGCCAAGCGCCGGGACGGAATAATGAAAAACTGTTTTTT.

The chain combines TRBV9 with TRBJ2-7; 8 nucleotides match TRBD1. In germline, CDR1 is SGDLS, CDR2 YYNGEE. V shed 0 bases, J shed 2 bases, and the junction held 1 base outside the gene matches. The CDR3 contains 14 residues. In nucleotides, the CDR3 is TGTGCCAGCAGCGTAGGACAGGGGCCCTACGAGCAGTACTTC. Its protein is CASSVGQGPYEQYF.

The V gene is TRBV30, the J gene TRBJ1-2, with 10 positions matching TRBD1. Germline lookup yields CDR1 GTSNPN and CDR2 SVGIG (reference sequence). The CDR3 is 16 amino acids. V lost 2 bases to trimming and J lost 4 bases; unmatched junction nucleotides: 10. The CDR3 DNA reads TGTGCCTGGAGTACGGGACAGGGGAAGTTCGGCTATGGCTACACCTTC. Translation: CAWSTGQGKFGYGYTF.

This chain links TRBV6-1 with TRBJ2-4, with 10 positions matching TRBD1. The V and J ends lost 6 bases and 5 bases, in that order; junction bases with no gene match: 7. This CDR3 has 15 amino acids. In germline, CDR1 is MNHNS, CDR2 SASEGT. The CDR3 nucleotides read TGTGCCAGCAGACTCCGGGACAGGGGACAAAACATTCAGTACTTC. Residues: CASRLRDRGQNIQYF.

The V call is TRBV5-4, the J call TRBJ2-7; D remains unclear. Looked up from germline, CDR1 is SGHNT and CDR2 is YYREEE (reference sequence). The CDR3 totals 13 residues. V lost 5 bases and J 2 bases, leaving 11 bases between the germline ends. The chain's CDR3 is CASSQIDTYEQYF. In DNA, the CDR3 is TGTGCCAGCAGTCAAATCGACACCTACGAGCAGTACTTC.

The chain couples TRBV29-1 to TRBJ1-2, with 7 bases that match TRBD1. J gave up 4 bases and V 7 bases, and 9 bases lay outside the gene matches. CDR3 length equals 13 residues. CDR1 is SQVTM and CDR2 is ANQGSEA in the germline V gene. The CDR3 loop reads CSAVTGDSYGYTF. CDR3 coding DNA: TGCAGCGCCGTAACAGGGGATTCCTATGGCTACACCTTC.

This clone was counted a few times. This rearrangement joins TRBV25-1 to TRBJ1-2; D remains unclear. CDR1 is MGHDK, CDR2 SYGVNS, per germline. The V and J ends lost 3 bases and 4 bases respectively, with 9 bases between them. The CDR3 consists of 13 residues. The CDR3 sequence is CASSEERTYGYTF. CDR3 DNA: TGTGCCAGCAGTGAGGAGCGGACCTATGGCTACACCTTC.